The clone carrying this T cell receptor beta chain was picked up a small number of times. The data stem from a study of regulatory T cells in long-lasting Graves disease. Noted time point: newly diagnosed GD, antithyroid drugs for less than 3 months. RNA from PBMCs was the source of the TCR library. The junction had 5 bases not matched to a gene; V was cut back by 3 bases and J by 5 bases. Germline CDR1 SEHNR, CDR2 FQNEAQ (reference sequence). The CDR3 extends over 14 amino acids. Building the TCR beta libraries relied on iRepertoire HTBI primers, and CDR3 regions underwent Arm-PCR. A single record per CDR3 protein comes from TCRdb applying MiXCR to the multiplex PCR reads. The repertoire holds 400,000 to 500,000 distinct CDR3 sequences, with 14% as singletons. A further study also used this sample, focusing on T cells in Graves' hyperthyroidism and ophthalmopathy.

Sample: peripheral blood mononuclear cells (PBMCs), taken at new diagnosis, from a patient treated with antithyroid drugs. The gene calls are TRBV7-9 and TRBJ2-3; 7 nucleotides align to TRBD1. This clonotype originated in a woman aged 45-59 years with Graves disease. CDR3 in DNA: TGTGCCAGCAGCTTCCAGGGGGATAGAGATACGCAGTATTTT. Amino acid sequence: CASSFQGDRDTQYF.